This T cell receptor (beta chain) was recovered during a study of prognosis after radiotherapy for stage I lung cancer. As for the study in general: Tumors proved to be squamous cell carcinoma in several patients and represented adenocarcinoma in fewer than 15. The biologically effective dose of the SBRT radiotherapy was at least 100 Gy, given over 3 to 5 fractions. Whole-study findings and limits: Patients' TRBV and TRBJ gene usage reportedly differed by presence or absence of metastases. When patients developed distant metastases, their Shannon entropy after stereotactic body radiation therapy was lower.

Per the germline V gene, CDR1 is SGHTA and CDR2 is FQGNSA. The V and J ends lost 1 base and 3 bases, in that order; junction bases with no gene match: 4. This CDR3 has 15 residues. This clonotype was counted many times. Its antigen is not known. The authors amplified TCR beta CDR3 from genomic DNA using two-round multiplex PCR. Primers specific to each TRBV and TRBJ gene were used in first-round PCR. One entry per CDR3 protein, called by TCRdb with MiXCR from the multiplex PCR reads. The table includes roughly 23,000 distinct CDR3 sequences, around 46% detected once. The TCR originated in a donor over 45 with non-small cell lung cancer. The chain is built from TRBV7-2 and TRBJ2-7; 9 bases align to TRBD2. Sample: PBMCs, taken before or after stereotactic body radiation therapy (not recorded which). CDR3 DNA: TGTGCCAGCAGCTTAGAAGCGGGAGGTTTCTACGAGCAGTACTTC. Encoded protein: CASSLEAGGFYEQYF.